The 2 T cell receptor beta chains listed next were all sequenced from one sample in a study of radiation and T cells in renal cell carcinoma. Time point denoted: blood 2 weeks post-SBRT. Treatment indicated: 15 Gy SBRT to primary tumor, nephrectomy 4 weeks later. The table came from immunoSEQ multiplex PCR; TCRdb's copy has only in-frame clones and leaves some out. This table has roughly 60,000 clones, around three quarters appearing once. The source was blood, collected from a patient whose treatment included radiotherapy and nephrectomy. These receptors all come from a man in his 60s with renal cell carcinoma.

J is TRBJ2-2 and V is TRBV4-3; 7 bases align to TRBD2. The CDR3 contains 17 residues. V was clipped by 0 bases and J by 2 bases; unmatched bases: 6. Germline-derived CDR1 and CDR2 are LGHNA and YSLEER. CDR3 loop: CASSQDWGGGNTGELFF. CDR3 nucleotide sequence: TGCGCCAGCAGCCAAGATTGGGGCGGGGGTAACACCGGGGAGCTGTTTTTT.

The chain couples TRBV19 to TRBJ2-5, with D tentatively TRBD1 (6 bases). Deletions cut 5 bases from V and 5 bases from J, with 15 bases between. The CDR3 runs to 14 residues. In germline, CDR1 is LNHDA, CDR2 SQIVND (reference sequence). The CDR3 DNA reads TGTGCCAGTAGTCTCGGGGCCCAGGGGGAGACCCAGTACTTC. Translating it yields CASSLGAQGETQYF.